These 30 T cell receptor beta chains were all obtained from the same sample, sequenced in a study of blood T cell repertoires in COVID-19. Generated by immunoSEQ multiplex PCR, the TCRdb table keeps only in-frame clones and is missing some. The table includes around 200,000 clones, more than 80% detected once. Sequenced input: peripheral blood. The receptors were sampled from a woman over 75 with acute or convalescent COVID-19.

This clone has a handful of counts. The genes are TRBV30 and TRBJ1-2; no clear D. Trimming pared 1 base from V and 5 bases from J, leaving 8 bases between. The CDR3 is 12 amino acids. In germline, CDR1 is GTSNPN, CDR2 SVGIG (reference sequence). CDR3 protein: CAWSGLGYGYTF. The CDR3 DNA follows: TGTGCCTGGAGTGGTCTCGGGTATGGCTACACCTTC.

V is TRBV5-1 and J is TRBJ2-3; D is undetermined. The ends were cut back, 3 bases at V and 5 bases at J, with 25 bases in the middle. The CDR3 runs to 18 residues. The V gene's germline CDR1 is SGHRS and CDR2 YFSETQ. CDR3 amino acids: CASSYSVSRGLMGDTQYF. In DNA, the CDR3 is TGCGCCAGCAGCTATTCGGTTTCACGAGGCCTAATGGGAGATACGCAGTATTTT.

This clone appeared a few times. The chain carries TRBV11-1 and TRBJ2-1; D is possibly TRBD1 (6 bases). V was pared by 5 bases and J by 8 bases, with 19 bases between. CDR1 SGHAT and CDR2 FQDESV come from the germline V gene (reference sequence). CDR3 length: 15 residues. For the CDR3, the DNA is TGTGCCAGCAGCCCCCGTGGGGGCCTAGCCCATGAGCAGTTCTTC. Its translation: CASSPRGGLAHEQFF.

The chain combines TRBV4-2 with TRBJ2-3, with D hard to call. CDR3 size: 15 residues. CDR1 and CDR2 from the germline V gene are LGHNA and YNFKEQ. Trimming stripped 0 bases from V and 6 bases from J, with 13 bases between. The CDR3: CASSQDGQNRDTQYF. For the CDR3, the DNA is TGTGCCAGCAGCCAAGATGGGCAAAATAGGGATACGCAGTATTTT.

The CDR3 region has the DNA TGTGCCAGCAGCTTAGTAGGGACAGGGGAAGAGACCCAGTACTTC. It is translated as CASSLVGTGEETQYF. The chain carries TRBV7-6 and TRBJ2-5; TRBD1 aligns across 10 bases. The CDR3 is made up of 15 amino acids. Germline V gene data show CDR1 as SGHVS and CDR2 as FNYEAQ. V lost 1 base to trimming and J lost 3 bases; unmatched junction nucleotides: 2.

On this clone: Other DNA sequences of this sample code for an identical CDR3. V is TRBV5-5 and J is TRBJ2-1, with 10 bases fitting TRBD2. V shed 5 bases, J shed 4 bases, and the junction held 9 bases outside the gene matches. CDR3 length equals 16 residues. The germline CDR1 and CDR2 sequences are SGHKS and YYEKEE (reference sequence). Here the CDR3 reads CASSLFSGGPYNEQFF. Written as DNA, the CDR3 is TGTGCCAGCAGTCTTTTTAGCGGGGGGCCTTACAATGAGCAGTTCTTC.

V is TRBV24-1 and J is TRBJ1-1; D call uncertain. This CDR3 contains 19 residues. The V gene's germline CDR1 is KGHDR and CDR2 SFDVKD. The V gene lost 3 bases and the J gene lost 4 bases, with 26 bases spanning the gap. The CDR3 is CATSDPAGEGTLNSTEAFF. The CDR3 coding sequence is TGTGCCACCAGTGATCCGGCGGGTGAAGGTACCCTCAACTCCACTGAAGCTTTCTTT.

DNA for the CDR3: TGTGCCTGGAGTAAACAGGGGCACGAGCAGTACTTC. This codes for CAWSKQGHEQYF. The chain is built from TRBV30 and TRBJ2-7; TRBD1 matches 7 bases. V dropped 2 bases and J dropped 5; count of bases not matched to a gene: 3. This CDR3 is 12 amino acids long. From germline, CDR1 is GTSNPN and CDR2 SVGIG (reference sequence).

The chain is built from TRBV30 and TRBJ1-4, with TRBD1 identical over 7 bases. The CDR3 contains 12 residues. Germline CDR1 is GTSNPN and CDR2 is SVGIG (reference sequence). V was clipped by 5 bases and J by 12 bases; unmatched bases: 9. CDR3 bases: TGTGCCTGGGCCGGGACAGAAAGCCAACTGTTTTTT. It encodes CAWAGTESQLFF.

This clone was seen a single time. CDR3: CASSVDGIGYEQYF. In DNA, the CDR3 is TGTGCCAGCAGCGTAGACGGGATAGGCTACGAGCAGTACTTC. The V call is TRBV9, the J call TRBJ2-7, with D possibly matching TRBD2 (5 bases). Per the germline V gene, CDR1 is SGDLS and CDR2 is YYNGEE. Trimming took 0 bases from V and 3 from J, leaving 10 bases between them. This CDR3 has 14 residues.

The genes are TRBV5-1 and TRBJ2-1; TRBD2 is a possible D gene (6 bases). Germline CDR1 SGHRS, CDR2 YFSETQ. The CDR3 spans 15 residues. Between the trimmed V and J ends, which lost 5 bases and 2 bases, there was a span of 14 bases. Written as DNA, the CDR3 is TGCGCCAGCAGACCCGACGGGGGTCCCTACAATGAGCAGTTCTTC. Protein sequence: CASRPDGGPYNEQFF.

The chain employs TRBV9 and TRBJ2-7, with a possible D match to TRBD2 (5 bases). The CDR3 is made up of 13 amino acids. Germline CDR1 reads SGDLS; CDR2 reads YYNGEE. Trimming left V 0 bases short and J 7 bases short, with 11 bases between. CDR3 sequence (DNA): TGTGCCAGCAGCGTAGGCCCATCGGGGGAGCAGTACTTC. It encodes CASSVGPSGEQYF.

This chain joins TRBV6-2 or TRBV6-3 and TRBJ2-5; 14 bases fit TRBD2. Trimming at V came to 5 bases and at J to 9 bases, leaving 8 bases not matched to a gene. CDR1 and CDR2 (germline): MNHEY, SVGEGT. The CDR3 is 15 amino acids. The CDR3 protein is CASSDQGLAGVAQYF. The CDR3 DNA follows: TGTGCCAGCAGTGACCAGGGACTAGCGGGAGTGGCCCAGTACTTC.

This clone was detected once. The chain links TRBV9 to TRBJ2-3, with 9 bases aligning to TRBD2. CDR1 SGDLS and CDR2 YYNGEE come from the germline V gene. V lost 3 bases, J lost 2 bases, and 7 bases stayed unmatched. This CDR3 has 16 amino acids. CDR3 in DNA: TGTGCCAGCAGCGCCCGGACTAGCGTTAACACAGATACGCAGTATTTT. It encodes CASSARTSVNTDTQYF. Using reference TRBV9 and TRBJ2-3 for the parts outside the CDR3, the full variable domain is DSGVTQTPKHLITATGQRVTLRCSPRSGDLSVYWYQQSLDQGLQFLIQYYNGEERAKGNILERFSAQQFPDLHSELNLSSLELGDSALYFCASSARTSVNTDTQYFGPGTRLTVL.

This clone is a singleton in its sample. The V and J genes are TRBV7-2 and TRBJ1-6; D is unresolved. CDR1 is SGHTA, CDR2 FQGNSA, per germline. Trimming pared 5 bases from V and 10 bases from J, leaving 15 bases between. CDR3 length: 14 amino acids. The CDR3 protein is CASSPTSRGSPLHF. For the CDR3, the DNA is TGTGCCAGCAGCCCGACGAGTCGAGGGTCACCCCTCCACTTT.

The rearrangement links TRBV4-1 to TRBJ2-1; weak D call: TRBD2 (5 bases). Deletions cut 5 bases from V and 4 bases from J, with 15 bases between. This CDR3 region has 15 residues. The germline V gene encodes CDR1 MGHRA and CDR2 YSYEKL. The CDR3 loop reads CASSKEVGSYNEQFF. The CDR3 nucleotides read TGCGCCAGCAGCAAGGAGGTGGGCTCTTACAATGAGCAGTTCTTC.

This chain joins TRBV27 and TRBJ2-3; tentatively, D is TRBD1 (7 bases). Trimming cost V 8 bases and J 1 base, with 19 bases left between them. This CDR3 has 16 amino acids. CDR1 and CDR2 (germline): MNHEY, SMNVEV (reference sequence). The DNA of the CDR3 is TGTGCCAGCGGTAGTGGAGGGGGCCGGGGCACAGATACGCAGTATTTT. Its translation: CASGSGGGRGTDTQYF.

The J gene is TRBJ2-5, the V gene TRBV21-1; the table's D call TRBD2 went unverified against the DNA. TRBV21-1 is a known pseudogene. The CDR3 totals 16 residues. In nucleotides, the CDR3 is TGTGCCAGCAGCAAAGTACTAGCGGGAGGACAAGAGACCCAGTACTTC. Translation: CASSKVLAGGQETQYF.

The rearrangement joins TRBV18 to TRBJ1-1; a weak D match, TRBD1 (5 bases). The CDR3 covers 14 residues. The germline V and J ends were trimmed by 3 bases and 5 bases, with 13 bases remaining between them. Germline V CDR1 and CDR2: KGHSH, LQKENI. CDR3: CASSPSGMGTEAFF. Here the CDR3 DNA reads TGTGCCAGCTCACCGTCAGGGATGGGGACTGAAGCTTTCTTT.

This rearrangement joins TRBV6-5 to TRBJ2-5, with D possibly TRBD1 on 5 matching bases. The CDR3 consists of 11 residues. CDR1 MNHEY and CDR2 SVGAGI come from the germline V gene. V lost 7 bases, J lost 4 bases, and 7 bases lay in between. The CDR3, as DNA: TGTGCCAGCATAGGGGTAGAGACCCAGTACTTC. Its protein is CASIGVETQYF.

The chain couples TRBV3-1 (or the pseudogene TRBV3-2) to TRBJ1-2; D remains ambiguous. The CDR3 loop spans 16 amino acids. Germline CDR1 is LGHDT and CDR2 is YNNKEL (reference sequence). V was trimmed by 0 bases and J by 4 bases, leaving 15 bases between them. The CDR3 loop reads CASSQDRGEDIYGYTF. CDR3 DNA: TGTGCCAGCAGCCAAGATCGGGGAGAGGATATCTATGGCTACACCTTC.

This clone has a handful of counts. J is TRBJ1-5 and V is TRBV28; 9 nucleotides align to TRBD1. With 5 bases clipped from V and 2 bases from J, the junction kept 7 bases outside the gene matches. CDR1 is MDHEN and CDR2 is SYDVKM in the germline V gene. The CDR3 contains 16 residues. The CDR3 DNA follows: TGTGCCAGCAGTCCAAGGACAGGGGCCGGCAATCAGCCCCAGCATTTT. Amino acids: CASSPRTGAGNQPQHF.

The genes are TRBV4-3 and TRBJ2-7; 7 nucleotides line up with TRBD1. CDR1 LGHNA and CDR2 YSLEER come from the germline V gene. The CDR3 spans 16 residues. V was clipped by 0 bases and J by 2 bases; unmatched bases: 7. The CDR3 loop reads CASSQDFPTGTYEQYF. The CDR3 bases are TGCGCCAGCAGCCAAGATTTCCCGACAGGGACCTACGAGCAGTACTTC.

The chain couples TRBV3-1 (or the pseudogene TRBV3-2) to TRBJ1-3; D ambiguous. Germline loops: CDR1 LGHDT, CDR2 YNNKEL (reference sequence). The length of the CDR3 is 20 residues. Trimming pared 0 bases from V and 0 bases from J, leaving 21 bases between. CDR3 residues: CASSQDSRAGYSTSGNTIYF. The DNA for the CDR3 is TGTGCCAGCAGCCAAGACTCCCGCGCAGGATACAGTACCTCTGGAAACACCATATATTTT.

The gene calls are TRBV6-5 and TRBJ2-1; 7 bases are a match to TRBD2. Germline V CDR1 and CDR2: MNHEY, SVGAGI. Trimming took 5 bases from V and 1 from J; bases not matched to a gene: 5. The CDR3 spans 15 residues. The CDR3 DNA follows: TGTGCCAGCAGTAGGGGAGGGCAGTCCTACAATGAGCAGTTCTTC. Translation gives CASSRGGQSYNEQFF.

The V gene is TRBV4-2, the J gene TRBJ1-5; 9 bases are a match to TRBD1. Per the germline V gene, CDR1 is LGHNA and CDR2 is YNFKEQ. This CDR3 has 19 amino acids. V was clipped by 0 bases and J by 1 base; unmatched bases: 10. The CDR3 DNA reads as TGTGCCAGCAGCCAAGACCCCCTCTCGGGACAGGGAAGCAATCAGCCCCAGCATTTT. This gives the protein CASSQDPLSGQGSNQPQHF.

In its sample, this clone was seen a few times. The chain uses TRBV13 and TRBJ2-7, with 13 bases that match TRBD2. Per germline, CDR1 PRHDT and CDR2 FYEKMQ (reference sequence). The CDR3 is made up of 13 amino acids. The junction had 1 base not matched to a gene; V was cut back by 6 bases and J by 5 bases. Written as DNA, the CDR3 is TGTGCCAGCAGACTAGCGGGAGGGCACGAGCAGTACTTC. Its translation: CASRLAGGHEQYF.

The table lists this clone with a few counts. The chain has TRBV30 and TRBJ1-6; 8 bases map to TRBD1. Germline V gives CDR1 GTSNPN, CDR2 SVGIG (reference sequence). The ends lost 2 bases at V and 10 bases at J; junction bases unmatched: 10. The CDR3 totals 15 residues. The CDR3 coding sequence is TGTGCCTGGAGTATAAACAGGGGGAGCGGGTCACCCCTCCACTTT. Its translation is CAWSINRGSGSPLHF. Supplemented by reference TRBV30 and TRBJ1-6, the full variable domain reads SQTIHQWPATLVQPVGSPLSLECTVEGTSNPNLYWYRQAAGRGLQLLFYSVGIGQISSEVPQNLSASRPQDRQFILSSKKLLLSDSGFYLCAWSINRGSGSPLHFGNGTRLTVT.

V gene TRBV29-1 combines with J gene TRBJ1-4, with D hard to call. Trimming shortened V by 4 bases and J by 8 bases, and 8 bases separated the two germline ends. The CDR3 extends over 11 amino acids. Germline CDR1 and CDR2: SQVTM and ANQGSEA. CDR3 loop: CSVGLSEKLFF. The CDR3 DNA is TGCAGCGTTGGACTCTCAGAAAAACTGTTTTTT. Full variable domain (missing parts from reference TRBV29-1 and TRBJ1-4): SAVISQKPSRDICQRGTSLTIQCQVDSQVTMMFWYRQQPGQSLTLIATANQGSEATYESGFVIDKFPISRPNLTFSTLTVSNMSPEDSSIYLCSVGLSEKLFFGSGTQLSVL.

CDR3 nucleotides: TGTGCCAGCAGTGAAGCCTTACCGACAGCCCCGAACTATGGCTACACCTTC. Translation gives CASSEALPTAPNYGYTF. This chain uses TRBV6-1 with TRBJ1-2; D possibly corresponds to TRBD1 (5 bases). CDR1 and CDR2 (germline): MNHNS, SASEGT. The CDR3 spans 17 residues. With 0 bases removed from V and 2 bases from J, the gap between germline ends came to 16 bases.